The 20 T cell receptor beta chains below all came from one sample that was sequenced in a study of beta chain features in type 1 diabetes. Whole-study results and caveats: All four CD4+ subsets from Type 1 diabetes patients carried moderately but significantly shorter TCRB CDR3s.

These receptors have no known antigen. Expressed TCRB transcripts were sequenced, since all the RNA that had been isolated was reverse transcribed. The method was immunoSEQ multiplex PCR; TCRdb's version includes in-frame clones alone and lacks a portion of them. The sample has more than 55,000 clones; around half are singletons. The sequenced sample consisted of Tregs from blood. Receptor source: a woman in her forties with type 1 diabetes.

The chain uses TRBV4-1 and TRBJ2-7; TRBD2 is a possible D gene (5 bases). The CDR3 is 18 amino acids. V was pared by 0 bases and J by 0 bases, with 18 bases between. Germline-derived CDR1 and CDR2 are MGHRA and YSYEKL. The CDR3 bases are TGCGCCAGCAGCCAAGAATGGAGAGGGCGGCTGGGCTCCTACGAGCAGTACTTC. Its translation is CASSQEWRGRLGSYEQYF.

This sequence joins TRBV5-1 and TRBJ2-1; perhaps TRBD2 as D (6 bases). V was clipped by 0 bases and J by 9 bases, with 7 bases between them. The germline CDR1 and CDR2 sequences are SGHRS and YFSETQ. There are 12 residues in the CDR3. The CDR3: CASSLGGVEQFF. The CDR3 nucleotides read TGCGCCAGCAGCTTGGGGGGGGTTGAGCAGTTCTTC. The full variable domain, completed using reference TRBV5-1 and TRBJ2-1, is KAGVTQTPRYLIKTRGQQVTLSCSPISGHRSVSWYQQTPGQGLQFLFEYFSETQRNKGNFPGRFSGRQFSNSRSEMNVSTLELGDSALYLCASSLGGVEQFFGPGTRLTVL.

This clone appeared a single time. This chain connects TRBV6-5 to TRBJ2-7; a weak D match, TRBD2 (6 bases). The CDR3 is 16 residues long. Trimming took off 2 bases at V and 2 bases at J, with 16 bases between the two ends. In germline, CDR1 is MNHEY, CDR2 SVGAGI. CDR3 nucleotides: TGTGCCAGCAGTTACCGGGAGCCCCTAGGCCCCTACGAGCAGTACTTC. Protein sequence: CASSYREPLGPYEQYF.

This clone was observed a handful of times. The rearrangement uses TRBV2 and TRBJ2-1, with 11 nucleotides matching TRBD2. There are 16 residues in the CDR3. Germline loops: CDR1 SNHLY, CDR2 FYNNEI. Trimming removed 7 bases from V and 5 bases from J; junction bases left unmatched: 10. CDR3 coding DNA: TGTGCCAGCACCGCCCGCCTAGCGGGGGGAAACAATGAGCAGTTCTTC. This codes for CASTARLAGGNNEQFF. Full variable domain (remainder filled in from reference TRBV2 and TRBJ2-1): EPEVTQTPSHQVTQMGQEVILRCVPISNHLYFYWYRQILGQKVEFLVSFYNNEISEKSEIFDDQFSVERPDGSNFTLKIRSTKLEDSAMYFCASTARLAGGNNEQFFGPGTRLTVL.

The CDR3 loop reads CASSLQGTEKLFF. The CDR3 DNA reads as TGCGCCAGCAGTCTACAGGGCACTGAAAAACTGTTTTTT. V gene TRBV5-1 combines with J gene TRBJ1-4, with D possibly TRBD1 on 6 matching bases. The CDR3 runs 13 residues. V was pared by 5 bases and J by 7 bases, with 12 bases between. The germline CDR1 and CDR2 sequences are SGHRS and YFSETQ.

The chain uses TRBV5-4 and TRBJ1-1, with a possible D match to TRBD1 (5 bases). Trimming left V 4 bases short and J 0 bases short, with 13 bases between. CDR3 size: 15 residues. Germline lookup yields CDR1 SGHNT and CDR2 YYREEE (reference sequence). CDR3 sequence reads: CASSGGNGMNTEAFF. The CDR3 DNA reads as TGTGCCAGCAGCGGGGGGAACGGCATGAACACTGAAGCTTTCTTT.

The genes are TRBV29-1 and TRBJ1-2, with TRBD1 identical over 10 bases. The trim removed 3 bases at V and 6 bases at J, leaving 13 bases unmatched. Germline loops: CDR1 SQVTM, CDR2 ANQGSEA. The CDR3 has 16 amino acids. In nucleotides, the CDR3 is TGCAGCGTTGACCCCGGGACAGGGGTGGGATCGGATGGCTACACCTTC. It encodes CSVDPGTGVGSDGYTF.

The V gene is TRBV19, the J gene TRBJ1-2; D gene ambiguous. V was shortened by 9 bases and J by 6 bases, with 14 bases between the two germline ends. The CDR3 is made up of 12 amino acids. Germline assignment: CDR1 LNHDA and CDR2 SQIVND (reference sequence). CDR3 in DNA: TGTGCCAGCTGGGGAGGGAGAGATGGCTACACCTTC. Translating gives CASWGGRDGYTF. Using reference TRBV19 and TRBJ1-2 for the parts outside the CDR3, the full variable domain is DGGITQSPKYLFRKEGQNVTLSCEQNLNHDAMYWYRQDPGQGLRLIYYSQIVNDFQKGDIAEGYSVSREKKESFPLTVTSAQKNPTAFYLCASWGGRDGYTFGSGTRLTVV.

A word on this clone: This sample includes further DNA sequences coding for the same CDR3. The chain joins TRBV7-2 to TRBJ1-6; no firm D call. Trimming left V 4 bases short and J 6 bases short, with 13 bases between. The CDR3 has 15 amino acids. From germline, CDR1 is SGHTA and CDR2 FQGNSA. The CDR3 DNA reads as TGTGCCAGCAGCTCGGGATCCTTCTCTAATTCACCCCTCCACTTT. It encodes CASSSGSFSNSPLHF.

This chain connects TRBV28 to TRBJ2-1, with TRBD2 matching over 10 bases. Germline CDR1 MDHEN, CDR2 SYDVKM. Trimming at V came to 5 bases and at J to 4 bases, leaving 11 bases not matched to a gene. CDR3 length: 17 amino acids. The CDR3 reads CASSPPPGSGGYNEQFF. In DNA form, the CDR3 reads TGTGCCAGCAGTCCCCCCCCTGGTAGCGGGGGGTACAATGAGCAGTTCTTC.

The rearrangement links TRBV6-5 to TRBJ1-2; 9 bases are shared with TRBD1. The trim removed 0 bases at V and 9 bases at J, leaving 8 bases unmatched. This CDR3 has 15 residues. In germline, CDR1 is MNHEY, CDR2 SVGAGI. CDR3 loop: CASSYSQGAFRSYTF. The CDR3 DNA is TGTGCCAGCAGTTACTCACAGGGGGCTTTCCGGAGCTACACCTTC.

CDR3 in DNA: TGCGCCAGCAGCCTGTTAGCGGGAGGGGGGTACAATGAGCAGTTCTTC. Translated, it gives CASSLLAGGGYNEQFF. The chain uses TRBV5-1 and TRBJ2-1; 11 bases fit TRBD2. The CDR3 runs 16 residues. The germline CDR1 and CDR2 sequences are SGHRS and YFSETQ. V lost 4 bases and J lost 4; bases outside the gene matches: 7.

This clone was seen more than once but under ten times. The chain joins TRBV7-2 to TRBJ1-6, with a possible D match to TRBD1 (5 bases). V was cut by 3 bases and J by 7 bases, with 16 bases left in between. The germline CDR1 and CDR2 sequences are SGHTA and FQGNSA. This CDR3 spans 16 amino acids. The CDR3 bases are TGTGCCAGCAGCTTCCTGGGACTACCGGGGAATTCACCCCTCCACTTT. It specifies CASSFLGLPGNSPLHF.

The gene calls are TRBV28 and TRBJ1-2; D might be TRBD1 (6 bases). V was clipped by 6 bases and J by 8 bases, with 16 bases between them. Germline CDR1 and CDR2: MDHEN and SYDVKM. The CDR3 sequence is 13 residues long. CDR3 region: CASSSYRARGYTF. CDR3 nucleotide sequence: TGTGCCAGCAGCTCCTACAGGGCCAGGGGCTACACCTTC.

In DNA form, the CDR3 reads TGTGCCAGCAAAGTCAGGGAATCACCCCTCCACTTT. Its protein product is CASKVRESPLHF. The V and J genes are TRBV6-6 and TRBJ1-6; tentatively, D is TRBD1 (5 bases). Trimming shortened V by 7 bases and J by 10 bases, and 11 bases separated the two germline ends. Per germline, CDR1 MNHNY and CDR2 SVGAGI (reference sequence). The CDR3 extends over 12 amino acids.

This rearrangement joins TRBV19 to TRBJ2-1, with a tentative D call TRBD2 (6 bases). CDR3 size: 13 residues. The germline V and J ends were trimmed by 3 bases and 5 bases, with 8 bases remaining between them. Germline loops: CDR1 LNHDA, CDR2 SQIVND (reference sequence). CDR3 sequence: CASSIWGDNEQFF. In DNA form, the CDR3 reads TGTGCCAGTAGTATTTGGGGGGACAATGAGCAGTTCTTC.

At least ten counts were recorded for this clone. The V gene is TRBV29-1, the J gene TRBJ1-2, with a weak D call TRBD1 (5 bases). Deletions cut 4 bases from V and 4 bases from J, with 10 bases between. The V gene's germline CDR1 is SQVTM and CDR2 ANQGSEA. This CDR3 is built from 12 residues. In DNA form, the CDR3 reads TGCAGCGTTGGGGGCGGCGGCTATGGCTACACCTTC. Protein product: CSVGGGGYGYTF.

The chain couples TRBV7-9 to TRBJ2-1, with 7 bases lining up with TRBD2. This CDR3 spans 16 amino acids. V was clipped by 5 bases and J by 8 bases; unmatched bases: 15. Germline CDR1 reads SEHNR; CDR2 reads FQNEAQ (reference sequence). DNA for the CDR3: TGTGCCAGCAGCCTGCGACGGGGGGAGAGCGGCGATGAGCAGTTCTTC. Translating it yields CASSLRRGESGDEQFF.

This clone came up a few times. The V call is TRBV19, the J call TRBJ1-5; 8 nucleotides match TRBD1. This CDR3 is built from 15 residues. With 8 bases clipped from V and 0 bases from J, the junction kept 6 bases outside the gene matches. Germline CDR1 reads LNHDA; CDR2 reads SQIVND (reference sequence). This chain's CDR3 is CASRPTGVSNQPQHF. The CDR3 DNA follows: TGTGCCAGTCGTCCGACAGGGGTTAGCAATCAGCCCCAGCATTTT.

This clone has a handful of counts. The chain has TRBV19 and TRBJ1-5; tentative D call: TRBD1 (5 bases). Germline CDR1 and CDR2: LNHDA and SQIVND (reference sequence). This CDR3 spans 16 amino acids. V shed 6 bases and J shed 6 bases, with 21 bases lying between them. This chain's CDR3 is CASSGMATATIQPQHF. CDR3 nucleotide sequence: TGTGCCAGTAGCGGAATGGCGACAGCCACCATTCAGCCCCAGCATTTT.